This T cell receptor (beta chain) appears in the sequencing data of a study of shared clonotypes between healthy human individuals. Study-wide context: With ages of 18 to 49, the donors were a couple of women and three men. Study results and limitations: The study's rarefaction showed incomplete sorted-subset sequencing despite large depth.

On this clone itself: Its specificity is not known.

Naive CD8 cells lacked CD45RO and underwent positive selection for CCR7, leaving out terminally differentiated effector memory CD45RA+ cells. Only in-frame clones appear in the TCRdb table, and some are missing; sequencing was by immunoSEQ multiplex PCR. The sample holds around 580,000 clones, about 98% seen once. Germline V gene data show CDR1 as SNHLY and CDR2 as FYNNEI. The CDR3 extends over 14 amino acids. V lost 4 bases, J lost 6 bases, and 15 bases lay in between. Sequences were obtained from naive CD8+ T cells sorted from blood. The TCR sequence derives from a young man in good health. This sequence joins TRBV2 and TRBJ1-1, with D possibly being TRBD1 (6 bases). The CDR3 loop is CASSVLTGSSEAFF. The CDR3 nucleotides read TGTGCCAGCAGTGTGTTGACAGGATCGTCTGAAGCTTTCTTT.